This T cell receptor beta chain was sequenced during a study of shared clonotypes between healthy human individuals. Study-wide results and limits: Naive subsets, compared against memory subsets, generally had larger estimated richness values.

In the naive CD8 group, cells lacked CD45RO and were positively selected for CCR7, so terminally differentiated effector memory CD45RA+ cells were left out. This clone has only one observation. As yet, its antigen is unknown. Generated by immunoSEQ multiplex PCR, the TCRdb table keeps only in-frame clones and is missing some. Of fewer than 1 million clones listed, approximately 96% were seen once; the top ten hold around 0.21%. This CDR3 contains 16 residues. The V gene end was trimmed by 3 bases and the J gene end by 2 bases; junction bases not matched to a gene: 6. Germline values: CDR1 MGHRA, CDR2 YSYEKL.

The chain couples TRBV4-1 to TRBJ2-2; 7 nucleotides agree with TRBD1. The receptor was derived from a man aged 25 to 45 in good health. Sequencing was performed on naive CD8+ T cells sorted from blood. The CDR3 DNA follows: TGCGCCAGCAGCCATCCTAGGGACAGAAACACCGGGGAGCTGTTTTTT. It translates to CASSHPRDRNTGELFF.